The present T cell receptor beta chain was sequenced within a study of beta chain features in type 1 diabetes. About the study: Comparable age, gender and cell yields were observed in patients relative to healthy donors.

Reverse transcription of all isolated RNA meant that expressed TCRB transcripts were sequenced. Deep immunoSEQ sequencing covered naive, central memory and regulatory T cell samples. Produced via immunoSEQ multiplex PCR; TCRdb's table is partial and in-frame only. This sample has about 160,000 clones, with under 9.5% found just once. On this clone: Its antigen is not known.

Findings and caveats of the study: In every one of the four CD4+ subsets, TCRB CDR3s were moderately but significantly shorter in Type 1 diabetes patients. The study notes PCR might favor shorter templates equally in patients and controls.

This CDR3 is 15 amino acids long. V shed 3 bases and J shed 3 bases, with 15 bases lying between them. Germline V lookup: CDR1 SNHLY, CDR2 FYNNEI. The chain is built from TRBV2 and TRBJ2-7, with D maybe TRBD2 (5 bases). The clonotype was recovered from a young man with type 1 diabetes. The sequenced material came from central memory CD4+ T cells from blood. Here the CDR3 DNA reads TGTGCCAGCAGTGACGTCGGGGTTGGGGACTACGAGCAGTACTTC. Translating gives CASSDVGVGDYEQYF.